This TCR beta chain was sequenced in a study of blood T cell repertoires in COVID-19. Those enrolled, adults aged 18 to 89 years, came from 20 to 25 US areas. Participants were placed into cohorts based on the clinical history they reported. Shortly before study entry, within 2 weeks, exposed participants had met a COVID-19 case. Germline V CDR1 and CDR2: SGDLS, YYNGEE. This CDR3 has 17 amino acids. Trimming stripped 0 bases from V and 1 base from J, with 15 bases between. As originally analysed: From reference gene primer amplification, estimates of nucleated cell counts were derived. Profiled with immunoSEQ multiplex PCR; TCRdb holds only in-frame clones, not every one. D and trimming come from the DNA, and the V and J calls and clone size come from that table. The sample shows a few hundred thousand clones, just under 90% of them seen only once.

The chain joins TRBV9 to TRBJ2-3, with D perhaps TRBD2 (6 bases). Specimen: PBMCs or T cells enriched from blood (not recorded which). The TCR was taken from a woman aged 45-65 years who had been exposed to COVID-19. The CDR3 DNA is TGTGCCAGCAGCGTAGATGGAGTGAGCGGGCGCACAGATACGCAGTATTTT. Protein product: CASSVDGVSGRTDTQYF.